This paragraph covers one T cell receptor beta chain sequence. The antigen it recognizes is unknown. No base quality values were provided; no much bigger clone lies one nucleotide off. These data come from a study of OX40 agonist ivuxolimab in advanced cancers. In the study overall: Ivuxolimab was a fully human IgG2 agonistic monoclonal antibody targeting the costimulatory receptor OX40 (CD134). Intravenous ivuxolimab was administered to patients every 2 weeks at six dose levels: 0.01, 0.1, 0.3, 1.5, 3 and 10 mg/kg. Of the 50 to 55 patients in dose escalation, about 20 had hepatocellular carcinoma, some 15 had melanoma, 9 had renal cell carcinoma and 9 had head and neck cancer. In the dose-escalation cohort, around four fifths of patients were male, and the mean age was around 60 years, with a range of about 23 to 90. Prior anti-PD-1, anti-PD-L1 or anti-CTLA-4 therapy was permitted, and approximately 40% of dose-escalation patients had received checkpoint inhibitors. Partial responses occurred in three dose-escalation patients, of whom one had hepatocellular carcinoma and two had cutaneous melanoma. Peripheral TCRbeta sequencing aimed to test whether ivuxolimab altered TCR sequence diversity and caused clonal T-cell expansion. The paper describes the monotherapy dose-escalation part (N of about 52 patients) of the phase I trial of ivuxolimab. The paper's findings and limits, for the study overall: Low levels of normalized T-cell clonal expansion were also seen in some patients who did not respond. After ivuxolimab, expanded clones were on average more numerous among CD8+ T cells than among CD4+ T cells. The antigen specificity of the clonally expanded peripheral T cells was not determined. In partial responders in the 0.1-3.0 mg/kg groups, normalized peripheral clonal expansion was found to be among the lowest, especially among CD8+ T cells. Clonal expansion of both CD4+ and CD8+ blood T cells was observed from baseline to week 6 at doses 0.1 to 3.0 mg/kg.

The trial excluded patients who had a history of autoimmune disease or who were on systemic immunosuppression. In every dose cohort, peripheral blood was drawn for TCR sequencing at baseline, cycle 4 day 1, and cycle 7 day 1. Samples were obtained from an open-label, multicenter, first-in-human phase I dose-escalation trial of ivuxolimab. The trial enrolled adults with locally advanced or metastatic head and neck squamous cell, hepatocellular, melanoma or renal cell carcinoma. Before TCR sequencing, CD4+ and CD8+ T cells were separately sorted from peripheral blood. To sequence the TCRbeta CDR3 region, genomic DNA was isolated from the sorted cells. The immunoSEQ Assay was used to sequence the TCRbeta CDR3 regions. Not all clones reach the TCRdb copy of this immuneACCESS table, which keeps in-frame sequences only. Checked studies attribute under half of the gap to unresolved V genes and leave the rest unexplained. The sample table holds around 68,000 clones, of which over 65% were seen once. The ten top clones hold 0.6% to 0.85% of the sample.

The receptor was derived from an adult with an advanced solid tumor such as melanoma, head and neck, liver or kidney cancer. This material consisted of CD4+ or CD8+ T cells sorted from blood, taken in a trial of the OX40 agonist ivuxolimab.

The DNA reads as follows: TGTGCCAGTAGGGACAGTCAGTACACTGAAGCTTTCTTT. This encodes CASRDSQYTEAFF. The sequence is built from TRBV19 and TRBJ1-1; TRBD1 is a weak D gene call, 6 bases matching. The CDR3 numbers 13 residues from cysteine through phenylalanine. The retained sequence is limited to the CDR3, 39 bases, with the frame set at the first base. The germline V gene (reference sequence) specifies LNHDA as CDR1 and SQIVND as CDR2. V is shortened by 6 bases, J by 3 bases, and the region joining them spans 11 bases.